The sequence of this T cell receptor (beta chain) was determined in a study of identical twins. This clonotype was recorded a few times. CDR1 and CDR2 (germline): MDHEN, SYDVKM. V gave up 6 bases and J gave up 0 bases; unmatched junction bases: 3. The CDR3 covers 14 residues. From the 5' RACE reads, TCRdb called clonotypes with MiXCR, one entry per CDR3 protein. This sample has approximately 590,000 distinct CDR3 sequences, with more than 9% found just once. This sample was shared with a second study, whose subject was yellow fever vaccine responses in identical twins.

The TCR originated in a woman aged 18-30 years in good health. Sequences were obtained from PBMCs. This sequence joins TRBV28 and TRBJ2-3; 7 nucleotides agree with TRBD2. The CDR3 reads CASRRGKSTDTQYF. The CDR3 coding sequence is TGTGCCAGCAGGCGGGGGAAGAGCACAGATACGCAGTATTTT.